This T cell receptor (beta chain) was recorded in a study of beta chain features in type 1 diabetes. The study's findings and limits: PCR, the amplification step, might favor shorter templates, equally in patients and controls. Shortening that was moderate but significant affected the TCRB CDR3s of Type 1 diabetes patients in all four CD4+ subsets.

In germline, CDR1 is SEHNR, CDR2 FQNEAQ (reference sequence). V dropped 6 bases and J dropped 3 bases, with 14 bases sitting between them. The CDR3 has 14 residues. This clone was counted a few times. Its antigen remains unknown. Cell sorting via CD45RO/CCR7/CD25/CD127/CD95/CD27 was performed to obtain CD4+ naive, central memory, regulatory and stem cell-like memory cells. Of the isolated RNA, all was reverse transcribed, and so the sequenced material was expressed TCRB transcripts. Generated by immunoSEQ multiplex PCR, the TCRdb table keeps only in-frame clones and is missing some. The sample lists 250,000 to 300,000 clones; approximately 15% were seen once.

The chain combines TRBV7-9 with TRBJ1-1; a possible D gene is TRBD1 (6 bases). The sample consisted of naive CD4+ T cells from blood. The sequence was obtained from a man in his thirties or forties with type 1 diabetes. The CDR3: CASSRTVADTEAFF. The CDR3 coding sequence is TGTGCCAGCAGTCGGACAGTAGCAGACACTGAAGCTTTCTTT. Full variable domain (remainder filled in from reference TRBV7-9 and TRBJ1-1): DTGVSQNPRHKITKRGQNVTFRCDPISEHNRLYWYRQTLGQGPEFLTYFQNEAQLEKSRLLSDRFSAERPKGSFSTLEIQRTEQGDSAMYLCASSRTVADTEAFFGQGTRLTVV.